These 16 T cell receptor beta chains were all obtained from the same sample, sequenced in a study of glioma-infiltrating T cells. Using RNA template, CDR3s of TCR alpha and beta were amplified with iRepertoire arm-PCR. MiXCR was run by TCRdb on the multiplex PCR reads, yielding one entry per CDR3 protein. The sample consists of under 150,000 distinct CDR3 sequences, roughly 43% of them appearing once. Sequenced input: glioma tissue, nonneoplastic brain tissue, or PBMCs (not recorded which). The receptors shown here come from a human donor with low-grade glioma or glioblastoma, undergoing nonglioma brain surgery, or in good health (not recorded which).

This clonotype was detected a few times. Germline and junction disagree at one end, which may indicate a read error. The chain employs TRBV4-1 and TRBJ1-5; no firm D call. The CDR3 spans 14 residues. CDR1 and CDR2 (germline): MGHRA, YSYEKL. The CDR3 sequence: CASSQDLLAQPKHF. The DNA of the CDR3 is TGCGCCAGCAGCCAAGATCTATTGGCTCAGCCCAAGCATTTT.

This clonotype was recorded a few times. The chain couples TRBV6-6 to TRBJ2-4; possible D gene TRBD2, 6 bases. The V gene's germline CDR1 is MNHNY and CDR2 SVGAGI (reference sequence). The CDR3 runs 15 residues. Trimming shortened V by 2 bases and J by 1 base, and 9 bases separated the two germline ends. The CDR3 reads CASSYAGGAKNIQYF. DNA of the CDR3: TGTGCCAGCAGTTACGCTGGGGGGGCCAAAAACATTCAGTACTTC.

This clonotype has more than one count but fewer than ten. This chain links TRBV24-1 with TRBJ2-1; possibly TRBD1 or TRBD2 for D (5 bases each). The CDR3 loop spans 17 amino acids. V shed 3 bases and J shed 4 bases, with 18 bases lying between them. Germline assignment: CDR1 KGHDR and CDR2 SFDVKD. DNA for the CDR3: TGTGCCACCAGTGATCCCGGGCCTCCTGGGGGTTACAATGAGCAGTTCTTC. Protein sequence: CATSDPGPPGGYNEQFF.

A word on this clonotype: One end of the junction fails to match germline, which may point to a read error. CDR3 region: CARSPGGETQYF. CDR3 sequence (DNA): TGTGCCCGCAGTCCGGGGGGGGAGACCCAGTACTTC. V gene TRBV7-9 combines with J gene TRBJ2-5; TRBD2 aligns across 8 bases. This CDR3 region has 12 residues. CDR1 is SEHNR, CDR2 FQNEAQ, per germline (reference sequence).

Of note for this clonotype: Its ends do not fully match the called genes, so a read error is possible. The chain has TRBV7-6 and TRBJ2-3, with TRBD1 identical over 9 bases. Germline CDR1 and CDR2: SGHVS and FNYEAQ. The CDR3 spans 15 residues. CDR3 residues: CARSHGQGIWDTQYF. The CDR3 DNA reads TGTGCCCGCAGCCACGGACAGGGGATTTGGGATACGCAGTATTTT.

The rearrangement links TRBV6-1 to TRBJ2-1; D may be TRBD1 or TRBD2 (5 bases each). Germline values: CDR1 MNHNS, CDR2 SASEGT. V was clipped by 4 bases and J by 7 bases, with 14 bases between them. The CDR3 has 14 residues. CDR3 residues: CASSAFGGVNEQFF. CDR3 DNA: TGTGCCAGCAGTGCTTTTGGGGGAGTTAATGAGCAGTTCTTC.

V and J are TRBV27 and TRBJ1-1; TRBD1 might be the D (5 bases). This CDR3 is built from 17 residues. Trimming removed 5 bases from V and 0 bases from J, with 19 bases in between. Looked up from germline, CDR1 is MNHEY and CDR2 is SMNVEV (reference sequence). The CDR3 region is CASSPPYGRGLNTEAFF. In DNA, the CDR3 is TGTGCCAGCAGTCCACCCTACGGAAGGGGATTGAACACTGAAGCTTTCTTT.

The chain has TRBV20-1 and TRBJ1-1, with D unclear. From germline, CDR1 is DFQATT and CDR2 SNEGSKA (reference sequence). Between the trimmed V and J ends, which lost 0 bases and 4 bases, there was a span of 9 bases. The CDR3 consists of 13 residues. CDR3 nucleotide sequence: TGCAGTGCTAGAGATTCCCTGGGCACTGAAGCTTTCTTT. Translation: CSARDSLGTEAFF.

The V and J genes are TRBV4-1 and TRBJ2-1; TRBD2 matches at 12 bases. This CDR3 comprises 14 residues. J was trimmed by 12 bases and V by 2 bases; bases with no gene match: 5. Germline V lookup: CDR1 MGHRA, CDR2 YSYEKL. This CDR3 is CASSQRLAGVGQFF. In nucleotides, the CDR3 is TGCGCCAGCAGCCAACGACTAGCGGGGGTGGGGCAGTTCTTC.

This sequence joins TRBV20-1 and TRBJ2-2; D is perhaps TRBD2 (7 bases). Germline CDR1 reads DFQATT; CDR2 reads SNEGSKA (reference sequence). This CDR3 region has 15 residues. Between the trimmed V and J ends, which lost 1 base and 5 bases, there was a span of 14 bases. The CDR3 sequence: CSARAGLGGTGELFF. CDR3 in DNA: TGCAGTGCTAGAGCTGGACTAGGGGGAACCGGGGAGCTGTTTTTT.

In its sample, this clonotype was seen many times. CDR3 nucleotide sequence: TGTGCCAGCAGTCACACCTACGAGCAGTACTTC. Translating it yields CASSHTYEQYF. This sequence joins TRBV6-2 or TRBV6-3 and TRBJ2-7; D is unclear. Per germline, CDR1 MNHEY and CDR2 SVGEGT. This CDR3 contains 11 residues. Trimming took 5 bases from V and 2 from J, leaving 4 bases between them.

This chain joins TRBV4-1 and TRBJ2-1, with 13 bases matching TRBD2. Germline V lookup: CDR1 MGHRA, CDR2 YSYEKL. The CDR3 runs 19 residues. Trimming at V came to 1 base and at J to 5 bases, leaving 11 bases not matched to a gene. CDR3 sequence: CASSQARGLAGVEDNEQFF. CDR3 DNA: TGCGCCAGCAGCCAAGCCAGAGGACTAGCGGGAGTTGAGGACAATGAGCAGTTCTTC.

This clonotype was seen a few times. This sequence joins TRBV27 and TRBJ1-2, with 7 bases matching TRBD1. J gave up 5 bases and V 5 bases, and 8 bases lay outside the gene matches. CDR3 length equals 14 residues. Germline CDR1 is MNHEY and CDR2 is SMNVEV (reference sequence). In DNA, the CDR3 is TGTGCCAGCAGTCCCACAGGGGTAGGGTATGGCTACACCTTC. Protein: CASSPTGVGYGYTF.

This clonotype was counted at least ten times. This chain links TRBV25-1 with TRBJ1-1; TRBD1 matches at 7 bases. Germline assignment: CDR1 MGHDK and CDR2 SYGVNS. This CDR3 spans 13 amino acids. Unmatched junction bases numbered 7, after V lost 4 bases and J lost 8 bases. This chain's CDR3 is CASSATGDREAFF. CDR3 DNA sequence: TGTGCCAGCAGTGCAACAGGGGATAGAGAAGCTTTCTTT.

V usage is TRBV6-2 or TRBV6-3 and J usage is TRBJ1-1, with 8 bases identical to TRBD1. Per germline, CDR1 MNHEY and CDR2 SVGEGT. The CDR3 sequence is 18 residues long. V lost 5 bases to trimming and J lost 5 bases; unmatched junction nucleotides: 19. CDR3 residues: CASSTRQGSWAQTTEAFF. The CDR3 nucleotides read TGTGCCAGCAGTACTCGACAGGGGAGCTGGGCCCAGACAACTGAAGCTTTCTTT.

The rearrangement links TRBV10-3 to TRBJ1-1, with D possibly TRBD1 on 5 matching bases. Germline V lookup: CDR1 ENHRY, CDR2 SYGVKD. Trimming shortened V by 0 bases and J by 3 bases, and 8 bases separated the two germline ends. The CDR3 spans 14 residues. The DNA for the CDR3 is TGTGCCATCAGTGAGTCGGGAGGGGACACTGAAGCTTTCTTT. The encoded protein is CAISESGGDTEAFF.